These 23 T cell receptor beta chains were all obtained from the same sample, sequenced in a study of neoadjuvant anti-PD-1 for oral cavity cancer. TCRdb keeps only in-frame clones here, not all; method: immunoSEQ multiplex PCR. The table includes under 20,000 clones, about three fifths detected once. This sample comprised PBMCs, obtained before nivolumab (anti-PD-1) treatment. All receptors derive from a person between 40 and 80 years old with oral cavity squamous cell carcinoma.

This rearrangement joins TRBV7-2 to TRBJ1-2, with D maybe TRBD1 (6 bases). Germline CDR1 SGHTA, CDR2 FQGNSA. Trimming cost V 4 bases and J 5 bases, with 14 bases left between them. This CDR3 region has 14 residues. CDR3 region: CASSWTRTAYGYTF. The CDR3 bases are TGTGCCAGCAGCTGGACACGGACAGCGTATGGCTACACCTTC.

This clone occurred a few times. This chain uses TRBV10-3 with TRBJ2-7; no clear D gene. CDR1 is ENHRY, CDR2 SYGVKD, per germline. Trimming stripped 5 bases from V and 0 bases from J, with 2 bases between. The CDR3 has 11 residues. The CDR3: CAISSSYEQYF. As DNA, the CDR3 is TGTGCCATCAGTAGCTCCTACGAGCAGTACTTC.

The J gene is TRBJ2-7, the V gene TRBV5-4; 10 bases map to TRBD2. The CDR3 loop spans 16 amino acids. In germline, CDR1 is SGHNT, CDR2 YYREEE (reference sequence). Germline trimming cut 4 bases from V and 0 bases from J; bases unmatched to any gene: 7. In DNA, the CDR3 is TGTGCCAGCAGCACCTCTAGCGGGGGAGGCTCCTACGAGCAGTACTTC. Its protein is CASSTSSGGGSYEQYF.

The chain has TRBV2 and TRBJ2-1, with D perhaps matching TRBD2 (6 bases). Germline CDR1 is SNHLY and CDR2 is FYNNEI. The CDR3 contains 11 residues. V shed 6 bases and J shed 7 bases, with 7 bases lying between them. The CDR3 nucleotides read TGTGCCAGCAGACGGGGGAATGAGCAGTTCTTC. It encodes CASRRGNEQFF. The variable domain in full, with the rest retrieved from reference TRBV2 and TRBJ2-1, is EPEVTQTPSHQVTQMGQEVILRCVPISNHLYFYWYRQILGQKVEFLVSFYNNEISEKSEIFDDQFSVERPDGSNFTLKIRSTKLEDSAMYFCASRRGNEQFFGPGTRLTVL.

This rearrangement joins TRBV30 to TRBJ1-2; 8 bases match TRBD1. Trimming removed 1 base from V and 8 bases from J; junction bases left unmatched: 12. CDR1 is GTSNPN and CDR2 is SVGIG in the germline V gene (reference sequence). CDR3 size: 15 residues. The CDR3 region is CAWSGQGAFIRGYTF. Written as DNA, the CDR3 is TGTGCCTGGAGTGGGCAGGGGGCCTTCATCCGCGGCTACACCTTC.

The rearrangement links TRBV4-2 to TRBJ2-1; TRBD2 aligns across 9 bases. J gave up 7 bases and V 1 base, and 8 bases lay outside the gene matches. The germline V gene has CDR1 LGHNA and CDR2 YNFKEQ. The CDR3 consists of 16 residues. CDR3 amino acids: CASSQVVLAGVNEQFF. The CDR3 bases are TGTGCCAGCAGCCAAGTGGTCTTAGCGGGGGTTAATGAGCAGTTCTTC.

This clone was counted a few times. The V call is TRBV28, the J call TRBJ1-5, with D uncertain. The CDR3 runs 15 residues. Trimming stripped 3 bases from V and 1 base from J, with 10 bases between. The germline gives CDR1 MDHEN, CDR2 SYDVKM. DNA of the CDR3: TGTGCCAGCAGTTTCTCGGTTAGCAGCAATCAGCCCCAGCATTTT. Protein sequence: CASSFSVSSNQPQHF.

The J gene is TRBJ2-7, the V gene TRBV9; 9 bases agree with TRBD1. This CDR3 contains 15 residues. Germline trimming cut 0 bases from V and 1 base from J; bases unmatched to any gene: 2. CDR1 and CDR2 (germline): SGDLS, YYNGEE. The CDR3 sequence: CASSVGDRDSYEQYF. In DNA form, the CDR3 reads TGTGCCAGCAGCGTAGGGGACAGGGATTCCTACGAGCAGTACTTC.

The chain carries TRBV7-3 and TRBJ2-6; D gene unclear. The V end was cut by 3 bases, the J end by 4 bases, with 4 bases between. The CDR3 runs to 13 residues. The germline gives CDR1 SGHTA, CDR2 FQGTGA. Written as DNA, the CDR3 is TGTGCCAGCAGCTTGGGCGGGGCCAACGTCCTGACTTTC. Protein product: CASSLGGANVLTF.

The rearrangement joins TRBV5-6 to TRBJ2-5; a weak D match, TRBD1 (5 bases). Per germline, CDR1 SGHDT and CDR2 YYEEEE. There are 16 residues in the CDR3. V shed 4 bases and J shed 0 bases, with 16 bases lying between them. Here the CDR3 DNA reads TGTGCCAGCAGCCACAGGTCAAACTACGACCAAGAGACCCAGTACTTC. As protein: CASSHRSNYDQETQYF.

The chain couples TRBV6-1 to TRBJ2-2, with TRBD1 matching over 9 bases. V lost 9 bases and J lost 1; bases outside the gene matches: 6. Germline CDR1 reads MNHNS; CDR2 reads SASEGT. The CDR3 contains 15 residues. CDR3 loop: CASRGTGQNTGELFF. CDR3 DNA: TGTGCCAGTCGGGGGACAGGGCAGAACACCGGGGAGCTGTTTTTT.

The CDR3 reads CASSPTRDTQYF. The CDR3, as DNA: TGTGCCAGCAGTCCGACTAGAGATACGCAGTATTTT. The genes are TRBV6-1 and TRBJ2-3, with D possibly TRBD2 on 6 matching bases. Germline V gene data show CDR1 as MNHNS and CDR2 as SASEGT. The CDR3 consists of 12 residues. Trimming took 5 bases from V and 5 from J, leaving 8 bases between them.

J is TRBJ2-2 and V is TRBV7-9; D is possibly TRBD1 (7 bases). CDR3 length equals 15 residues. V dropped 5 bases and J dropped 4 bases, with 14 bases sitting between them. Germline lookup yields CDR1 SEHNR and CDR2 FQNEAQ (reference sequence). CDR3 amino acids: CASSARRGVTGELFF. CDR3 nucleotides: TGTGCCAGCAGCGCCCGCAGGGGGGTCACCGGGGAGCTGTTTTTT.

This clone was seen only a few times. The chain joins TRBV25-1 to TRBJ1-5, with D tentatively TRBD1 (5 bases). CDR1 is MGHDK, CDR2 SYGVNS, per germline. The CDR3 runs 15 residues. Trimming left V 1 base short and J 7 bases short, with 14 bases between. The CDR3 spells CASSESGTVGQPQHF. The CDR3 bases are TGTGCCAGCAGTGAATCTGGGACGGTCGGACAGCCCCAGCATTTT.

The J gene is TRBJ2-2, the V gene TRBV27; D unresolved. This CDR3 comprises 13 residues. Per germline, CDR1 MNHEY and CDR2 SMNVEV (reference sequence). Trimming removed 5 bases at V and 1 base at J, with 5 bases between. For the CDR3, the DNA is TGTGCCAGCAGTCCTCGGAACACCGGGGAGCTGTTTTTT. Its protein product is CASSPRNTGELFF.

This CDR3 is CASTTPTSGSDCEQFF. The CDR3 nucleotides read TGTGCCAGCACCACCCCGACTAGCGGGAGCGATTGTGAGCAGTTCTTC. The chain recombines TRBV21-1 with TRBJ2-1; TRBD2, the table's D call, was not compared with the DNA. TRBV21-1 is termed a pseudogene. The CDR3 is made up of 16 amino acids.

The chain links TRBV5-1 to TRBJ2-3; the match to TRBD1 covers 9 bases. From germline, CDR1 is SGHRS and CDR2 YFSETQ. V dropped 4 bases and J dropped 2; count of bases not matched to a gene: 5. The CDR3 extends over 15 amino acids. CDR3 DNA sequence: TGCGCCAGCAGCCCGGGGGACAGGGACACAGATACGCAGTATTTT. Translating gives CASSPGDRDTDTQYF.

The chain has TRBV5-5 and TRBJ2-3; weak D call: TRBD1 (5 bases). The CDR3 covers 16 residues. V shed 0 bases and J shed 3 bases, with 14 bases lying between them. Per germline, CDR1 SGHKS and CDR2 YYEKEE (reference sequence). The CDR3 bases are TGTGCCAGCAGCTTGGAGGTACAGGTAGCTACAGATACGCAGTATTTT. It yields the protein CASSLEVQVATDTQYF.

This chain's CDR3 is CASSPGTSRGEQYF. DNA of the CDR3: TGTGCCAGCAGCCCCGGGACTAGCCGGGGTGAGCAGTACTTC. This rearrangement joins TRBV13 to TRBJ2-7; TRBD2 matches 9 bases. The germline CDR1 and CDR2 sequences are PRHDT and FYEKMQ (reference sequence). CDR3 size: 14 residues. Germline trimming cut 5 bases from V and 7 bases from J; bases unmatched to any gene: 9.

The V gene is TRBV29-1, the J gene TRBJ2-3; TRBD2 matches 13 bases. Germline V CDR1 and CDR2: SQVTM, ANQGSEA. CDR3 size: 16 residues. Germline trimming cut 7 bases from V and 1 base from J; bases unmatched to any gene: 8. CDR3 region: CSGHGLAGEGTDTQYF. The CDR3, as DNA: TGCAGCGGACACGGACTAGCGGGAGAGGGCACAGATACGCAGTATTTT.

This chain links TRBV5-1 with TRBJ2-1, with TRBD2 matching 13 bases. The CDR3 is 16 residues long. Germline assignment: CDR1 SGHRS and CDR2 YFSETQ. Germline trimming cut 7 bases from V and 4 bases from J; bases unmatched to any gene: 8. The CDR3 region is CASFGLAGAGYNEQFF. Written as DNA, the CDR3 is TGCGCCAGCTTTGGACTAGCGGGAGCTGGGTACAATGAGCAGTTCTTC.

The rearrangement uses TRBV5-1 and TRBJ1-1, with D possibly TRBD1 on 5 matching bases. Between the trimmed V and J ends, which lost 0 bases and 5 bases, there was a span of 5 bases. The CDR3 sequence is 12 residues long. Germline loops: CDR1 SGHRS, CDR2 YFSETQ. Here the CDR3 reads CASSLEGTEAFF. CDR3 nucleotides: TGCGCCAGCAGCTTGGAGGGGACTGAAGCTTTCTTT.

A single count supports this clone. At one end the junction does not follow the germline gene, possibly because of a read error. This chain joins TRBV6-1 and TRBJ1-1; no clear D gene. Germline assignment: CDR1 MNHNS and CDR2 SASEGT. This CDR3 spans 13 amino acids. CDR3 DNA: TGCTTATGCGCCCTTCGAGAGAACACTGAAGCTTTCTTT. Translated: CLCALRENTEAFF.